The rows below give T cell receptor beta chains drawn from one sample of a study of T cell repertoires in cytomegalovirus infection. The antigens of these receptors remain unknown. MiXCR was run by TCRdb on the reads, yielding one entry per CDR3 protein. The sample includes about 740,000 distinct CDR3 sequences, 30% to 35% of them seen just once. Source: cultured PBMCs, taken from culture after CMV antigen stimulation. These receptors all stem from a human donor in good health (CMV status not recorded). Some clones in this sample may be carry-over from other donors' samples. Both conserved end residues are part of each CDR3. The D gene is left open where the match is weak. Rows give clone size only sometimes, using once, few, many, or a class for an expanded clone.

CDR3aa | CDR3nt | abundance | j_gene | d_gene | v_gene
CASSFSGTRRLFF | TGTGCCAGCAGCTTCTCCGGGACTAGAAGGCTGTTTTTT | - | TRBJ2-2 | TRBD2 | TRBV11-2
CASSPLRLTYEQYF | TGTGCCAGCTCACCACTTCGATTGACCTACGAGCAGTACTTC | - | TRBJ2-7 | - | TRBV18
CASSQFPGEGPGANVLTF | TGCGCCAGCAGCCAATTTCCGGGGGAAGGCCCTGGGGCCAACGTCCTGACTTTC | - | TRBJ2-6 | - | TRBV4-1
CASSLLAVHSYNEQFF | TGTGCCAGCAGTTTGCTAGCGGTTCACTCCTACAATGAGCAGTTCTTC | - | TRBJ2-1 | TRBD2 | TRBV27
CASSPSGSGNEQFF | TGTGCCAGCAGCCCGAGCGGGAGTGGGAATGAGCAGTTCTTC | - | TRBJ2-1 | TRBD2 | TRBV12-3/TRBV12-4
CASSAGFEQYF | TGTGCCAGCAGTGCGGGGTTCGAGCAGTACTTC | few | TRBJ2-7 | - | TRBV2
CASSENPSGGPYGYTF | TGTGCCAGCAGTGAAAACCCCTCAGGGGGGCCCTATGGCTACACCTTC | many | TRBJ1-2 | TRBD1 | TRBV6-1
CASSQPTANTEAFF | TGCGCCAGCAGCCAGCCTACAGCCAACACTGAAGCTTTCTTT | - | TRBJ1-1 | - | TRBV4-1
CASKSGRFSEKLFF | TGTGCCAGCAAGTCGGGCAGGTTTAGTGAAAAACTGTTTTTT | - | TRBJ1-4 | - | TRBV11-2
CSAATSGGYNEQFF | TGCAGTGCTGCGACTAGCGGGGGGTACAATGAGCAGTTCTTC | - | TRBJ2-1 | TRBD2 | TRBV20-1
CASSSGGTGTTGANVLTF | TGTGCCAGCAGCTCAGGAGGGACAGGGACGACCGGGGCCAACGTCCTGACTTTC | - | TRBJ2-6 | TRBD1 | TRBV7-7
CASSPGRPLSGANVLTF | TGTGCCAGTAGCCCGGGCCGTCCCTTGTCTGGGGCCAACGTCCTGACTTTC | - | TRBJ2-6 | - | TRBV19
CASSLGSAEHQETQYF | TGTGCCAGCAGCTTAGGGTCGGCGGAGCACCAAGAGACCCAGTACTTC | - | TRBJ2-5 | - | TRBV11-2
CASSMGLAEQYF | TGTGCCAGCAGTATGGGACTAGCGGAACAGTACTTC | many | TRBJ2-7 | TRBD2 | TRBV12-3/TRBV12-4
CATSDTDRLETQYF | TGTGCCACCAGTGATACGGACCGTTTGGAGACCCAGTACTTC | - | TRBJ2-5 | - | TRBV24-1
CASRDRGYLSYNEQFF | TGTGCCAGCAGGGACAGGGGATATCTTTCCTACAATGAGCAGTTCTTC | few | TRBJ2-1 | TRBD1 | TRBV6-5
CASSPLSDSNQPQHF | TGTGCCAGCTCACCACTGTCAGATAGCAATCAGCCCCAGCATTTT | - | TRBJ1-5 | - | TRBV18
CASSLERSTGELFF | TGTGCCAGCAGCTTGGAACGGAGCACCGGGGAGCTGTTTTTT | - | TRBJ2-2 | - | TRBV5-4
CASSFDSETQYF | TGTGCCAGCAGTTTCGATAGCGAGACCCAGTACTTC | - | TRBJ2-5 | - | TRBV12-3/TRBV12-4
CASSLETGLAKNIQYF | TGTGCCAGCAGCTTGGAAACGGGGCTAGCCAAAAACATTCAGTACTTC | - | TRBJ2-4 | - | TRBV5-6
CASEASGYNEQFF | TGTGCCAGCGAGGCTAGCGGCTACAATGAGCAGTTCTTC | few | TRBJ2-1 | TRBD2 | TRBV6-2/TRBV6-3
CASSLNRGLHYGYTF | TGTGCCAGCAGCTTAAACAGGGGATTACACTATGGCTACACCTTC | - | TRBJ1-2 | TRBD1 | TRBV11-2
CASSSGQSDEQYF | TGTGCCAGCAGTTCGGGTCAATCGGACGAGCAGTACTTC | once | TRBJ2-7 | - | TRBV6-2/TRBV6-3
CASSDYKGDTYNEQFF | TGCGCCAGCAGCGACTATAAGGGGGACACCTACAATGAGCAGTTCTTC | - | TRBJ2-1 | - | TRBV5-1
CASSPRRGENYGYTF | TGTGCCAGCAGCCCGAGGAGGGGTGAGAACTATGGCTACACCTTC | - | TRBJ1-2 | - | TRBV7-6
CASSLAPGDGDTQYF | TGTGCCAGCAGCTTAGCTCCGGGAGACGGAGATACGCAGTATTTT | many | TRBJ2-3 | - | TRBV7-2
CASSYPGTGAYEQYF | TGTGCCAGCAGTTACCCCGGGACAGGGGCATACGAGCAGTACTTC | few | TRBJ2-7 | TRBD1 | TRBV6-2/TRBV6-3
CASSYVGGGEETQYF | TGTGCCAGCAGTTACGTCGGGGGTGGAGAAGAGACCCAGTACTTC | - | TRBJ2-5 | - | TRBV6-2/TRBV6-3
CASSYPGLAKNIQYF | TGTGCCAGCAGTTATCCCGGACTAGCCAAAAACATTCAGTACTTC | few | TRBJ2-4 | - | TRBV6-2/TRBV6-3
CAISDSKGASDTQYF | TGTGCCATCAGTGATTCAAAGGGGGCCTCAGATACGCAGTATTTT | - | TRBJ2-3 | TRBD1 | TRBV10-3
CASIQLAGTTDTQYF | TGCGCCAGCATCCAGCTAGCGGGAACCACAGATACGCAGTATTTT | few | TRBJ2-3 | TRBD2 | TRBV10-2
CASSDGQGVETQYF | TGTGCCAGCAGTGACGGACAGGGGGTAGAGACCCAGTACTTC | - | TRBJ2-5 | TRBD1 | TRBV6-1
CASSLMVGGNQPQHF | TGTGCCAGCAGCCTTATGGTGGGGGGGAATCAGCCCCAGCATTTT | - | TRBJ1-5 | - | TRBV7-8
CASSPRGLEQFF | TGTGCCAGCAGTCCCCGAGGACTAGAGCAGTTCTTC | - | TRBJ2-1 | - | TRBV6-5
CASTTDGNYGYTF | TGTGCCAGCACCACGGACGGGAACTATGGCTACACCTTC | few | TRBJ1-2 | - | TRBV7-2
CSARQGVNTEAFF | TGCAGTGCTAGACAGGGGGTGAACACTGAAGCTTTCTTT | - | TRBJ1-1 | TRBD1 | TRBV20-1
CASSYNGQDLDTQYF | TGTGCCAGCAGTTACAATGGACAGGATCTCGATACGCAGTATTTT | once | TRBJ2-3 | TRBD1 | TRBV6-8
CASGRGGSATQYF | TGTGCTAGTGGTCGGGGGGGGTCGGCGACCCAGTACTTC | many | TRBJ2-5 | TRBD2 | TRBV12-5
CASSYGGRSEQFF | TGTGCCAGCAGTTACGGGGGACGATCGGAGCAGTTCTTC | few | TRBJ2-1 | - | TRBV6-5
CASSLDSAIGEFF | TGTGCCAGCAGCTTGGACTCTGCCATCGGGGAGTTCTTC | few | TRBJ2-1 | - | TRBV11-2
CASSLADTGELFF | TGTGCCAGCAGCTTAGCTGACACCGGGGAGCTGTTTTTT | many | TRBJ2-2 | - | TRBV7-9
CASTEREGFGELFF | TGTGCCAGCACCGAGCGGGAGGGGTTCGGGGAGCTGTTTTTT | - | TRBJ2-2 | TRBD2 | TRBV11-3
CSALDRGGQPQHF | TGCAGTGCTTTGGACAGGGGAGGTCAGCCCCAGCATTTT | few | TRBJ1-5 | TRBD1 | TRBV20-1
CASERRTGVGLGSYNEQFF | TGTGCCAGTGAGAGGAGGACAGGGGTAGGCCTGGGGTCCTACAATGAGCAGTTCTTC | few | TRBJ2-1 | TRBD1 | TRBV6-1
CASPITGDYYGYTF | TGTGCCAGCCCTATTACAGGGGATTACTATGGCTACACCTTC | - | TRBJ1-2 | TRBD1 | TRBV7-9
CSARENTGELFF | TGCAGTGCTAGAGAAAATACCGGGGAGCTGTTTTTT | - | TRBJ2-2 | - | TRBV20-1
CASSYAGGRNGELFF | TGTGCCAGCAGTTACGCGGGAGGGAGGAACGGGGAGCTGTTTTTT | - | TRBJ2-2 | TRBD2 | TRBV6-1
CASTLTGTGSSPLHF | TGTGCCAGCACCTTGACCGGGACAGGTAGTTCACCCCTCCACTTT | - | TRBJ1-6 | TRBD1 | TRBV6-2/TRBV6-3
CASSLQGLAGHTYNEQFF | TGTGCCAGCAGCTTACAGGGACTAGCGGGACATACCTACAATGAGCAGTTCTTC | few | TRBJ2-1 | TRBD2 | TRBV7-2